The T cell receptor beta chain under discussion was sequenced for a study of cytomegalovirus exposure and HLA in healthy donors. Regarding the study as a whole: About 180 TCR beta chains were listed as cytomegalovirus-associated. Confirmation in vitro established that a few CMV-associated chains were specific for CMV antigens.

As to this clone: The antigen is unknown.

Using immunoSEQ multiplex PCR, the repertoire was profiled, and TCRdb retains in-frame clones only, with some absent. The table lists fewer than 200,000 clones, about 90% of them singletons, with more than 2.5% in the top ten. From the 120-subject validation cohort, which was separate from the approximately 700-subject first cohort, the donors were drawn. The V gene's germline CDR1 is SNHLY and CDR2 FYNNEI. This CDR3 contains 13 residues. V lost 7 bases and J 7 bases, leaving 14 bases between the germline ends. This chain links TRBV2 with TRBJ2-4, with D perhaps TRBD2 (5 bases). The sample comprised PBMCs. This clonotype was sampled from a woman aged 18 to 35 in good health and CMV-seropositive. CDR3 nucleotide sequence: TGTGCCAGCACTGAGAGGACGGGGAACATTCAGTACTTC. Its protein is CASTERTGNIQYF.